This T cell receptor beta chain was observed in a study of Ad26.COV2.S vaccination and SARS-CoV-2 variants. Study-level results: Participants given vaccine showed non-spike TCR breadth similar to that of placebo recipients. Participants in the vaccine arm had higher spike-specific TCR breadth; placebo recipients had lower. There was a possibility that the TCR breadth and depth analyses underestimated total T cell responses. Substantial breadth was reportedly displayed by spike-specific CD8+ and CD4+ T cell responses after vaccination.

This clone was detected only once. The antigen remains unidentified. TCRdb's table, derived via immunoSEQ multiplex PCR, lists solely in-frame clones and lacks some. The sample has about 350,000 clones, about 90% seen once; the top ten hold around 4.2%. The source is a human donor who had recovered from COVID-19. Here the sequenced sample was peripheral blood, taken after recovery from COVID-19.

The chain's CDR3 is CASSPLDSPDTQYF. CDR3 DNA sequence: TGTGCCAGCAGCCCGTTGGACAGCCCAGATACGCAGTATTTT. The chain uses TRBV13 and TRBJ2-3, with a possible D match to TRBD1 (6 bases). The CDR3 runs 14 residues. V lost 5 bases and J lost 4, with 13 bases in between. Germline CDR1 reads PRHDT; CDR2 reads FYEKMQ (reference sequence).